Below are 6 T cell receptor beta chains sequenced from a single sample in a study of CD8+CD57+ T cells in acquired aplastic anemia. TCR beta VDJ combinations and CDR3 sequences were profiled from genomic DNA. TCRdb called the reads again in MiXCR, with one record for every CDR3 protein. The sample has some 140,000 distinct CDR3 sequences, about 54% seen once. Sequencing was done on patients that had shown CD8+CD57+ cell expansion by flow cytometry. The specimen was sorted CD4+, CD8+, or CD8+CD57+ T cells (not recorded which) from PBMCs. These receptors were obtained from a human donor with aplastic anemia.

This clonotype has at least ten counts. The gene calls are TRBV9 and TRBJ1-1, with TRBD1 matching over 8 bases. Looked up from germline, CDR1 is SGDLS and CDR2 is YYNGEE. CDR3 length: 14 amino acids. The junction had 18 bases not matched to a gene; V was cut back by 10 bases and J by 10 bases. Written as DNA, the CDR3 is TGTGCCTCGACTCCCAATTCAGGGGGCATGGGAGCTTTCTTT. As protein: CASTPNSGGMGAFF.

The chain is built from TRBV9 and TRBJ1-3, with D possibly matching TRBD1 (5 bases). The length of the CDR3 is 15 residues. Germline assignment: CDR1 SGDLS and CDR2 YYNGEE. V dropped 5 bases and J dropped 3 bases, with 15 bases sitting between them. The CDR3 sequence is CASSSQGGVGNTIYF. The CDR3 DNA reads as TGTGCCAGCAGTAGCCAGGGCGGCGTTGGAAACACCATATATTTT.

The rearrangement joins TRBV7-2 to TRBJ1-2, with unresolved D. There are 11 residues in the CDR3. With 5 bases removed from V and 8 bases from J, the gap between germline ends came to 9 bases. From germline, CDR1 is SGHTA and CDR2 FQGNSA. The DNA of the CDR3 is TGTGCCAGCAGCGGTAATGGCGGCTACACCTTC. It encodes CASSGNGGYTF. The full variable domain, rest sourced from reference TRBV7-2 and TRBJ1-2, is GAGVSQSPSNKVTEKGKDVELRCDPISGHTALYWYRQSLGQGLEFLIYFQGNSAPDKSGLPSDRFSAERTGGSVSTLTIQRTQQEDSAVYLCASSGNGGYTFGSGTRLTVV.

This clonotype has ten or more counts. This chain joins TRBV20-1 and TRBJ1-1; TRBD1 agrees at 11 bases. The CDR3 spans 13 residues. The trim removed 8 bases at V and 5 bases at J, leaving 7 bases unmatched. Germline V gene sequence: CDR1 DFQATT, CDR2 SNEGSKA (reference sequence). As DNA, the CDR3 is TGCAGTACCCGGACAGGGGGCGCGACTGAAGCTTTCTTT. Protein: CSTRTGGATEAFF.

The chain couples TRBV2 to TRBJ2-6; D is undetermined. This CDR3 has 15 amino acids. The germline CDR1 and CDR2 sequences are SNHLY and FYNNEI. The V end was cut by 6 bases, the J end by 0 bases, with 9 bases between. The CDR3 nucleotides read TGTGCCAGCAGCAGCGACCGCTCTGGGGCCAACGTCCTGACTTTC. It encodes CASSSDRSGANVLTF.

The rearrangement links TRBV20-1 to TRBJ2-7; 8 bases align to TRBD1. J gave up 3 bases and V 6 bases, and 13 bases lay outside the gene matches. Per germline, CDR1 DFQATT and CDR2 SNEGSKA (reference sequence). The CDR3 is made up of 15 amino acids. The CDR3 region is CSAWPAGQGGYEQYF. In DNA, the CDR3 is TGCAGTGCGTGGCCAGCAGGACAGGGAGGCTACGAGCAGTACTTC.